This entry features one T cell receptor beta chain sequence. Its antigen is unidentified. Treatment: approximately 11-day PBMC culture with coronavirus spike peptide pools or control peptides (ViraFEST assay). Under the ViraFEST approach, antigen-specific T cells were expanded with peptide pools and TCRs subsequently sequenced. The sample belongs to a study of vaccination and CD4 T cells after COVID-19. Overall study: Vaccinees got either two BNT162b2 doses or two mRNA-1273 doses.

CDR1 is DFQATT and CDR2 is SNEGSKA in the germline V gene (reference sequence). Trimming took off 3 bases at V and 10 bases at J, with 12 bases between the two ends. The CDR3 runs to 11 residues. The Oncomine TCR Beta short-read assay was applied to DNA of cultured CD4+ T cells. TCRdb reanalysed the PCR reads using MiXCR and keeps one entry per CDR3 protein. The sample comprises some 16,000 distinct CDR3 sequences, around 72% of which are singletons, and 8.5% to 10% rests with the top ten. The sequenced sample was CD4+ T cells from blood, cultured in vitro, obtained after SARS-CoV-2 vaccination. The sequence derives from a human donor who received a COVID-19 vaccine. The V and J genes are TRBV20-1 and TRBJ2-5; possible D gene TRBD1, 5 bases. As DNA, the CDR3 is TGCAGTGCTAGGGGTACAGGTGACCAGTACTTC. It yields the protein CSARGTGDQYF.